Presented here are 26 T cell receptor beta chains from one specimen sequenced in a study of PD-1 blockade in mismatch repair-deficient tumors. The method was immunoSEQ multiplex PCR; TCRdb's version includes in-frame clones alone and lacks a portion of them. Here the sample spans under 50,000 clones, 77% being singletons. Material: PBMCs, obtained before pembrolizumab treatment. All receptors derive from an adult with mismatch repair-deficient cancer.

The chain joins TRBV2 to TRBJ2-2; 9 bases agree with TRBD1. In germline, CDR1 is SNHLY, CDR2 FYNNEI. There are 14 residues in the CDR3. With V trimmed by 5 bases and J by 6 bases, 4 bases remained unmatched. CDR3 coding DNA: TGTGCCAGCAGTCCTACAGGGGGCCCCGGGGAGCTGTTTTTT. This gives the protein CASSPTGGPGELFF.

The J gene is TRBJ2-1, the V gene TRBV7-8; 7 bases are a match to TRBD2. V gave up 5 bases and J gave up 5 bases; unmatched junction bases: 24. Germline loops: CDR1 SGHVS, CDR2 FQNEAQ. The CDR3 contains 20 residues. The DNA of the CDR3 is TGTGCCAGCAGCGAACGGGTCTATATGCTAGCGGCCTCTCGGAACAATGAGCAGTTCTTC. Translating gives CASSERVYMLAASRNNEQFF.

V usage is TRBV5-4 and J usage is TRBJ2-1; D gene uncertain. The V gene lost 0 bases and the J gene lost 0 bases, with 10 bases spanning the gap. Germline lookup yields CDR1 SGHNT and CDR2 YYREEE (reference sequence). The CDR3 has 16 residues. The CDR3 reads CASSLGAASSYNEQFF. CDR3 in DNA: TGTGCCAGCAGCTTGGGTGCGGCAAGCTCCTACAATGAGCAGTTCTTC.

The V and J genes are TRBV7-9 and TRBJ2-1; tentatively, D is TRBD2 (5 bases). The CDR3 has 13 residues. The V and J ends lost 5 bases and 6 bases respectively, with 11 bases between them. Germline-derived CDR1 and CDR2 are SEHNR and FQNEAQ (reference sequence). CDR3 sequence (DNA): TGTGCCAGCAGCCCTGAAGCGGCCAATGAGCAGTTCTTC. This translates into CASSPEAANEQFF.

The gene calls are TRBV6-1 and TRBJ1-2; D remains ambiguous. V lost 1 base to trimming and J lost 2 bases, with 5 bases between them. There are 13 residues in the CDR3. The V gene's germline CDR1 is MNHNS and CDR2 SASEGT. The CDR3 protein is CASSEGANYGYTF. The CDR3 DNA is TGTGCCAGCAGTGAAGGGGCCAACTATGGCTACACCTTC.

This clone was observed a few times. The gene calls are TRBV25-1 and TRBJ1-2; perhaps TRBD1 as D (5 bases). The CDR3 sequence is 13 residues long. The germline CDR1 and CDR2 sequences are MGHDK and SYGVNS. The V and J ends lost 5 bases and 2 bases respectively, with 9 bases between them. The CDR3 is CASSLRDNYGYTF. In DNA form, the CDR3 reads TGTGCCAGCAGTCTCCGGGACAACTATGGCTACACCTTC.

This clone occurred once. J is TRBJ2-7 and V is TRBV19; 9 bases match TRBD1. V shed 4 bases and J 1 base; nucleotides not matched to a gene: 8. Germline values: CDR1 LNHDA, CDR2 SQIVND (reference sequence). The CDR3 runs to 16 residues. The CDR3: CASSTQGGQGSYEQYF. The CDR3 DNA is TGTGCCAGTAGTACTCAGGGGGGACAGGGTTCCTACGAGCAGTACTTC. Drawing the rest from reference TRBV19 and TRBJ2-7, the complete variable domain is DGGITQSPKYLFRKEGQNVTLSCEQNLNHDAMYWYRQDPGQGLRLIYYSQIVNDFQKGDIAEGYSVSREKKESFPLTVTSAQKNPTAFYLCASSTQGGQGSYEQYFGPGTRLTVT.

The sample holds one count of this clone. The V call is TRBV10-3, the J call TRBJ1-1; no clear D. Trimming removed 3 bases from V and 6 bases from J, with 14 bases in between. The CDR3 extends over 14 amino acids. Germline assignment: CDR1 ENHRY and CDR2 SYGVKD. This CDR3 reads CAISDEGEVSEAFF. The CDR3 nucleotides are TGTGCCATCAGTGACGAGGGAGAGGTCTCTGAAGCTTTCTTT.

The chain combines TRBV7-2 with TRBJ2-7; 8 nucleotides match TRBD1. Per the germline V gene, CDR1 is SGHTA and CDR2 is FQGNSA. The CDR3 is made up of 14 amino acids. V was clipped by 5 bases and J by 1 base; unmatched bases: 4. CDR3: CASSPDRVSYEQYF. In nucleotides, the CDR3 is TGTGCCAGCAGCCCGGACAGGGTTTCCTACGAGCAGTACTTC.

The rearrangement uses TRBV19 and TRBJ2-7; no firm D call. From germline, CDR1 is LNHDA and CDR2 SQIVND (reference sequence). The V and J ends lost 9 bases and 9 bases respectively, with 15 bases between them. The CDR3 loop spans 11 amino acids. This chain's CDR3 is CAREHGPRQYF. DNA of the CDR3: TGTGCCAGGGAACACGGACCCAGGCAGTACTTC. The full variable domain, completed using reference TRBV19 and TRBJ2-7, is DGGITQSPKYLFRKEGQNVTLSCEQNLNHDAMYWYRQDPGQGLRLIYYSQIVNDFQKGDIAEGYSVSREKKESFPLTVTSAQKNPTAFYLCAREHGPRQYFGPGTRLTVT.

This chain links TRBV10-3 with TRBJ2-1; 9 nucleotides line up with TRBD2. The germline V gene encodes CDR1 ENHRY and CDR2 SYGVKD. V lost 5 bases, J lost 4 bases, and 6 bases stayed unmatched. This CDR3 has 15 residues. CDR3: CAISNSGREYNEQFF. The CDR3 nucleotides are TGTGCCATCAGTAATAGCGGGAGAGAGTACAATGAGCAGTTCTTC.

V usage is TRBV11-2 and J usage is TRBJ2-1, with 8 bases fitting TRBD2. V dropped 7 bases and J dropped 1; count of bases not matched to a gene: 18. CDR1 and CDR2 (germline): SGHAT, FQNNGV. The CDR3 is 19 amino acids. The CDR3 sequence: CASIPGAGGPLFSYNEQFF. The CDR3 DNA reads TGTGCCAGCATCCCAGGGGCGGGAGGACCGTTATTTTCCTACAATGAGCAGTTCTTC.

V is TRBV29-1 and J is TRBJ1-2; no clear D gene. This CDR3 comprises 12 residues. The germline CDR1 and CDR2 sequences are SQVTM and ANQGSEA. Trimming removed 3 bases at V and 4 bases at J, with 9 bases between. The CDR3 DNA sequence: TGCAGCGTTGATCGTGGCGGCTATGGCTACACCTTC. Translation: CSVDRGGYGYTF.

This clone was observed a few times. The chain couples TRBV6-5 to TRBJ2-3; D perhaps matches TRBD2 (5 bases). Germline V gives CDR1 MNHEY, CDR2 SVGAGI. Trimming cost V 0 bases and J 0 bases, with 7 bases left between them. The CDR3 spans 15 residues. DNA for the CDR3: TGTGCCAGCAGTTACTCGGCGGGTAGCACAGATACGCAGTATTTT. Its protein product is CASSYSAGSTDTQYF.

J is TRBJ1-5 and V is TRBV6-5; D perhaps matches TRBD1 (6 bases). CDR1 is MNHEY, CDR2 SVGAGI, per germline. This CDR3 is 15 amino acids long. Trimming stripped 6 bases from V and 3 bases from J, with 15 bases between. CDR3 protein: CASSRGQSPNQPQHF. The CDR3 coding sequence is TGTGCCAGCAGCCGAGGACAGAGCCCCAATCAGCCCCAGCATTTT.

The gene calls are TRBV9 and TRBJ2-1; D unclear. CDR3 length: 15 residues. V was pared by 0 bases and J by 4 bases, with 11 bases between. Germline CDR1 and CDR2: SGDLS and YYNGEE. CDR3 bases: TGTGCCAGCAGCGTAGCCCCTAACGGTTACAATGAGCAGTTCTTC. Protein: CASSVAPNGYNEQFF.

This clone was observed a single time. V usage is TRBV13 and J usage is TRBJ1-4; 8 bases match TRBD1. V was clipped by 0 bases and J by 4 bases; unmatched bases: 1. CDR1 PRHDT and CDR2 FYEKMQ come from the germline V gene (reference sequence). This CDR3 comprises 15 residues. CDR3 loop: CASSLGTGVNEKLFF. The DNA of the CDR3 is TGTGCCAGCAGCTTAGGGACAGGGGTTAATGAAAAACTGTTTTTT.

V gene TRBV5-1 combines with J gene TRBJ1-1; D gene ambiguous. CDR3 length: 14 amino acids. Germline-derived CDR1 and CDR2 are SGHRS and YFSETQ. V dropped 0 bases and J dropped 2 bases, with 8 bases sitting between them. The CDR3 DNA reads TGCGCCAGCAGCTTGGGGACCCTAAACACTGAAGCTTTCTTT. Encoded protein: CASSLGTLNTEAFF.

This chain connects TRBV9 to TRBJ1-3; D is unresolved. CDR1 SGDLS and CDR2 YYNGEE come from the germline V gene. This CDR3 is built from 11 residues. Deletions cut 7 bases from V and 8 bases from J, with 10 bases between. This chain's CDR3 is CASRDGDTIYF. CDR3 DNA sequence: TGTGCCAGCCGGGATGGTGACACCATATATTTT.

The rearrangement joins TRBV7-2 to TRBJ2-3; 7 bases fit TRBD2. Germline loops: CDR1 SGHTA, CDR2 FQGNSA. Trimming took 1 base from V and 2 from J; bases not matched to a gene: 12. The CDR3 is made up of 18 amino acids. The CDR3 region is CASSLVPWASGDTDTQYF. The CDR3 bases are TGTGCCAGCAGCTTAGTGCCCTGGGCTAGCGGAGACACAGATACGCAGTATTTT.

The chain uses TRBV6-5 and TRBJ2-7; no definite D call. CDR3 length equals 12 residues. The germline gives CDR1 MNHEY, CDR2 SVGAGI. V lost 6 bases to trimming and J lost 5 bases, with 11 bases between them. The CDR3 is CASSPNIHEQYF. The CDR3 DNA follows: TGTGCCAGCAGCCCTAACATCCACGAGCAGTACTTC.

The V and J genes are TRBV7-9 and TRBJ2-7; the D call may be TRBD1 or TRBD2 (5 bases each). Germline loops: CDR1 SEHNR, CDR2 FQNEAQ (reference sequence). V shed 3 bases and J shed 5 bases, with 14 bases lying between them. The CDR3 sequence is 14 residues long. The CDR3 bases are TGTGCCAGCAGCTTCGGGACGCTTTACGACGAGCAGTACTTC. Translating it yields CASSFGTLYDEQYF.

This clone was recorded a few times. V usage is TRBV2 and J usage is TRBJ1-4, with TRBD1 identical over 8 bases. The CDR3 covers 15 residues. V dropped 6 bases and J dropped 1; count of bases not matched to a gene: 4. CDR1 and CDR2 from the germline V gene are SNHLY and FYNNEI. The CDR3: CASRGDRGTNEKLFF. The CDR3 nucleotides are TGTGCCAGCAGAGGTGACAGGGGAACTAATGAAAAACTGTTTTTT. Variable domain in full (rest from reference TRBV2 and TRBJ1-4): EPEVTQTPSHQVTQMGQEVILRCVPISNHLYFYWYRQILGQKVEFLVSFYNNEISEKSEIFDDQFSVERPDGSNFTLKIRSTKLEDSAMYFCASRGDRGTNEKLFFGSGTQLSVL.

The gene calls are TRBV9 and TRBJ2-1, with 9 nucleotides matching TRBD2. The CDR3 has 16 residues. V lost 0 bases to trimming and J lost 9 bases; unmatched junction nucleotides: 10. Germline CDR1 reads SGDLS; CDR2 reads YYNGEE. CDR3 sequence: CASSVERTSGWGEQFF. DNA of the CDR3: TGTGCCAGCAGCGTAGAAAGAACTAGCGGGTGGGGTGAGCAGTTCTTC.

CDR3 in DNA: TGTGCCTGGAGCTCCTATCTCACTTACCGCACCGGGGAGCTGTTTTTT. Translating gives CAWSSYLTYRTGELFF. The chain uses TRBV30 and TRBJ2-2; D not certain. Per the germline V gene, CDR1 is GTSNPN and CDR2 is SVGIG (reference sequence). The CDR3 is made up of 16 amino acids. Trimming removed 3 bases at V and 4 bases at J, with 18 bases between.

This chain uses TRBV4-1 with TRBJ2-3; tentatively, D is TRBD1 (5 bases). The CDR3 totals 14 residues. Trimming took 1 base from V and 3 from J, leaving 8 bases between them. Germline values: CDR1 MGHRA, CDR2 YSYEKL. The CDR3 is CASSQAQGTDTQYF. CDR3 sequence (DNA): TGCGCCAGCAGCCAAGCTCAGGGAACAGATACGCAGTATTTT.